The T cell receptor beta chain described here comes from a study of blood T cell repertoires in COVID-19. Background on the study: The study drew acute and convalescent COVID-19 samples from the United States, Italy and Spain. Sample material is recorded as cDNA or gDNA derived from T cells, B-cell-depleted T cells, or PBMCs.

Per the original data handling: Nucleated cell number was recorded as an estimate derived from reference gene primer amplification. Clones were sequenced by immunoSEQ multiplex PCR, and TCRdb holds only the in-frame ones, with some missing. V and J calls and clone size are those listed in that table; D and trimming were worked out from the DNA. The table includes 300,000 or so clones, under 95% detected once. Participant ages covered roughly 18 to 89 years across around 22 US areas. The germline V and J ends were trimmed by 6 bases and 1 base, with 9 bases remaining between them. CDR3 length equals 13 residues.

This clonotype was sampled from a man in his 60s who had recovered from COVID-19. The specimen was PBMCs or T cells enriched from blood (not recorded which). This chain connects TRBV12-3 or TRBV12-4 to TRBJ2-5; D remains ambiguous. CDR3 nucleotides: TGTGCCAGCAGCAAGACACTCCAAGAGACCCAGTACTTC. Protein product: CASSKTLQETQYF.